The rows below give T cell receptor beta chains drawn from one sample of a study of blood T cell repertoires in COVID-19. Repertoires were generated with immunoSEQ multiplex PCR, while TCRdb's copy carries only in-frame clones and drops some. In the table there are around 130,000 clones, more than 80% of which are singletons. Sequenced sample: peripheral blood. The receptors originated from a man aged 65 to 79 with active or convalescent COVID-19. The CDR3 runs from the conserved cysteine through the conserved F or W. The D gene is left open where the match is weak. The listing skips clone size in some rows; elsewhere it reads once, few, many or a size class.

j_call clone_size v_call d_call cdr3_nt cdr3_aa
TRBJ2-7 - TRBV5-1 TRBD2 TGCGCCAGCAGCTTGGGGTCTAGCGGGGCCTACGAGCAGTACTTC CASSLGSSGAYEQYF
TRBJ2-4 - TRBV12-3/TRBV12-4 - TGTGCCAGCAGTTTAAATAGTTTTTTACAGTACTTC CASSLNSFLQYF
TRBJ1-1 - TRBV3-1/TRBV3-2 - TGTGCCAGCAGCCAAGCAGGAACTGAAGCTTTCTTT CASSQAGTEAFF
TRBJ1-1 - TRBV19 TRBD1 TGTGCCAGTAGTACCCCGGGGACAGGGGGGACTCGAGCTTTCTTT CASSTPGTGGTRAFF
TRBJ1-1 - TRBV28 - TGTGCCAGCAGAAGTCAAGGAGGGGACACTGAAGCTTTCTTT CASRSQGGDTEAFF
TRBJ2-5 - TRBV2 TRBD2 TGTGCCAGCAGACGGGCTAGCGGTCAAGAGACCCAGTACTTC CASRRASGQETQYF
TRBJ1-1 - TRBV28 - TGTGCCAGCAGTTTATCGACAGCGAACCCGAACACTGAAGCTTTCTTT CASSLSTANPNTEAFF
TRBJ2-1 - TRBV3-1/TRBV3-2 - TGTGCCAGCAGCCAAGAAGTAAGCAGCGCCAGCCAGTTCTTC CASSQEVSSASQFF
TRBJ2-3 - TRBV6-5 TRBD1 TGTGCCAGCAGTTACGCGGGACAGGGGGCTGGGGATACGCAGTATTTT CASSYAGQGAGDTQYF
TRBJ2-7 - TRBV2 - TGTGCCAGCAGGCAGAAAGAGCAGTACTTC CASRQKEQYF
TRBJ2-5 - TRBV30 - TGTGCCTCCAGTCTCCTCGAAGAGACCCAGTACTTC CASSLLEETQYF
TRBJ2-5 - TRBV7-9 - TGTGCCAGCAGCTCCGGACAGCGACAAGAGACCCAGTACTTC CASSSGQRQETQYF
TRBJ1-1 - TRBV28 TRBD1 TGTGCCAGCAGTTTATCAGGACAGGGGGGTCGCACTGAAGCTTTCTTT CASSLSGQGGRTEAFF
TRBJ2-7 - TRBV21-1 - TGTGCCAGCAGCAAAGCGCAGGCTAGCGGGAGTGGTATTTACGAGCAGTACTTC CASSKAQASGSGIYEQYF
TRBJ2-7 once TRBV7-8 TRBD1 TGTGCCAGCAGCTTAGTGTATACGGGACAGGCCGCCTACGAGCAGTACTTC CASSLVYTGQAAYEQYF
TRBJ2-7 - TRBV14 TRBD1 TGTGCCAGCAGCCGGGTCCCGGGACAGGGCCCCTTC CASSRVPGQGPF
TRBJ2-7 - TRBV18 TRBD2 TGTGCCAGCTCACCAACTCGCCTAGCGGGAGGGCCAATGGGGGACTTC CASSPTRLAGGPMGDF
TRBJ2-2 - TRBV2 TRBD1 TGTGCCAGCAGGGGGACAGGGGACACCGGGGAGCTGTTTTTT CASRGTGDTGELFF
TRBJ2-1 - TRBV7-2 TRBD2 TGTGCCAGCAGCCCCCTAGCGGGCCCCTACAATGAGCAGTTCTTC CASSPLAGPYNEQFF
TRBJ1-4 - TRBV6-6 - TGTGCCACCGATGAACAGGGATCAGAGGAAAAACTGTTTTTT CATDEQGSEEKLFF
TRBJ2-1 - TRBV11-2 TRBD2 TGTGCCAGCAGCCGTACGGGAGGGATCGATGAGCAGTTCTTC CASSRTGGIDEQFF
TRBJ2-7 - TRBV7-8 - TGTGCCAGCTGTCGAACAACAGGGACGTTGTGCGACGAGCAGTACTTC CASCRTTGTLCDEQYF
TRBJ2-7 - TRBV7-2 TRBD2 TGTGCCAGCAGCTTACCGGGACTAGGATCGGAGCAGTACTTC CASSLPGLGSEQYF
TRBJ1-2 - TRBV7-9 TRBD1 TGTGCCAGCAACCCTCCGGGACAGGCTTCTTTTAACTATGGCTACACCTTC CASNPPGQASFNYGYTF
TRBJ1-4 - TRBV19 TRBD1 TGTGCCACCTCACCGTACAGGGGAACGACTAATGAAAAACTGTTTTTT CATSPYRGTTNEKLFF
TRBJ2-2 - TRBV28 TRBD2 TGTGCCAGCAGCCCAGGCGGGAGGACCGGGGAGCTGTTTTTT CASSPGGRTGELFF
TRBJ2-7 - TRBV18 TRBD1 TGTGCCAGCTCACGACGCGACAGGGATCTACTTTACGAGCAGTACTTC CASSRRDRDLLYEQYF
TRBJ2-2 - TRBV13 TRBD2 TGTGCCAGCAGCTTAGGAACCGGGACCGTTGGGACTAGCGGGAGGGCCTCGAACACCGGGGAGCTGTTTTTT CASSLGTGTVGTSGRASNTGELFF
TRBJ1-4 - TRBV3-1/TRBV3-2 - TGTGCCAGCAGCCCCCGGAATGAAAAACTGTTTTTT CASSPRNEKLFF
TRBJ2-3 - TRBV7-9 TRBD1 TGTGCCAGCAGCCTCGGGACAGCGAACACAGATACGCAGTATTTT CASSLGTANTDTQYF
TRBJ2-7 - TRBV7-6 TRBD2 TGTGCCAGCAGCTTAGACGGGCTAGCGGGAATCTACGAGCAGTACTTC CASSLDGLAGIYEQYF
TRBJ2-1 once TRBV27 TRBD2 TGTGCCAGCAGCCACTTAGGGTCCCTAGCGGAATCCTACAATGAGCAGTTCTTC CASSHLGSLAESYNEQFF
TRBJ1-2 - TRBV5-1 - TGCGCCAGCAGCATCGGGAGAAACTATGGCTACACCTTC CASSIGRNYGYTF
TRBJ1-3 - TRBV5-8 TRBD1 TGTGCCAGCAGCCCAGGGGGCCTTCTCTCTGGAAACACCATATATTTT CASSPGGLLSGNTIYF
TRBJ1-2 few TRBV4-1 TRBD1 TGCGCCAGCAGCTCCTCGGACAGGGTCTATGGCTACACCTTC CASSSSDRVYGYTF
TRBJ2-7 - TRBV19 TRBD1 TGTGCCAGTAGCAATGAACTCTCGACAGGGGCGGACGAGCAGTACTTC CASSNELSTGADEQYF
TRBJ2-3 - TRBV18 - TGTGCCAGCTCACCACCGGGCGGGACCACAGATACGCAGTATTTT CASSPPGGTTDTQYF
TRBJ1-4 - TRBV6-5 - TGTGCCAGCGGCCCGGGTCTTCATGAAAAACTGTTTTTT CASGPGLHEKLFF